These 31 T cell receptor beta chains were sequenced from one sample in a study of patients and donors after allogeneic stem cell transplantation (dated by TCRdb to about 2020). The library was prepared using RT-PCR. Reads for this sample came from a NextSeq 550. The public reads were reanalyzed by TCRdb: fastp trimming at Q25, MiXCR alignment, in-frame beta chains only. Under each unique CDR3 protein, matching rows form one entry showing the most common genes and DNA. Across this sample there are 800,000 to 1,000,000 distinct CDR3 sequences, with over 15% seen only once. 6% of the sample goes to the ten largest clones. The sample was blood, either unsorted or a sorted T cell fraction (not recorded which). The source is a human donor who was either an allogeneic HSCT recipient or a stem cell or donor lymphocyte infusion donor (not recorded which). It is not recorded whose cells these are; they may come from a transplant donor.

J is TRBJ1-1 and V is TRBV30; D is unclear. The CDR3 has 12 residues. Trimming cost V 0 bases and J 7 bases, with 9 bases left between them. CDR1 is GTSNPN, CDR2 SVGIG, per germline (reference sequence). The CDR3 nucleotides are TGTGCCTGGAGTGTATTCCTGGGTGAAGCTTTCTTT. Protein product: CAWSVFLGEAFF.

The chain is built from TRBV5-1 and TRBJ2-6; D remains ambiguous. This CDR3 comprises 15 residues. Germline values: CDR1 SGHRS, CDR2 YFSETQ. V was pared by 4 bases and J by 2 bases, with 10 bases between. For the CDR3, the DNA is TGCGCCAGCAGCGGGGATTTTGCTGGGGCCAACGTCCTGACTTTC. Its protein is CASSGDFAGANVLTF.

The chain recombines TRBV7-2 with TRBJ2-5; TRBD2 aligns across 7 bases. Germline V CDR1 and CDR2: SGHTA, FQGNSA. This CDR3 spans 19 amino acids. The V gene end was trimmed by 0 bases and the J gene end by 1 base; junction bases not matched to a gene: 14. CDR3 sequence: CASSLARPDPAGLQETQYF. CDR3 sequence (DNA): TGTGCCAGCAGCTTAGCCCGCCCAGATCCAGCGGGACTCCAAGAGACCCAGTACTTC.

Only one count was recorded for this clonotype. This chain joins TRBV7-9 and TRBJ2-7, with TRBD2 matching over 8 bases. There are 16 residues in the CDR3. J lost 5 bases, V lost 1 base, and 10 bases had no gene match. The germline CDR1 and CDR2 sequences are SEHNR and FQNEAQ (reference sequence). CDR3 nucleotides: TGTGCCAGCAGCTTAGGAAGCGGGACTAGTACCCACGAGCAGTACTTC. Translated: CASSLGSGTSTHEQYF.

This clonotype showed up just a few times. Germline is not matched at one junction end, which may reflect a read error. This chain joins TRBV5-1 and TRBJ1-2; 7 bases are shared with TRBD1. The CDR3 consists of 14 residues. Germline lookup yields CDR1 SGHRS and CDR2 YFSETQ. CDR3 residues: CASSFDRVKNGYTF. The CDR3 DNA sequence: TGCGCCAGCAGCTTTGACAGGGTCAAAAATGGCTATACCTTC.

The sample holds many counts of this clonotype. J is TRBJ2-1 and V is TRBV5-1; D assignment may be TRBD1 or TRBD2 (6 bases each). Germline assignment: CDR1 SGHRS and CDR2 YFSETQ. Trimming cost V 7 bases and J 7 bases, with 21 bases left between them. CDR3 length: 15 amino acids. The CDR3 nucleotides are TGCGCCAGCCCCCAAAGGGGGGCTTATACAAATGAGCAGTTCTTC. This translates into CASPQRGAYTNEQFF.

This clonotype was picked up a small number of times. The J gene is TRBJ2-1, the V gene TRBV2, with no clear D. From germline, CDR1 is SNHLY and CDR2 FYNNEI. The V and J ends lost 4 bases and 8 bases respectively, with 9 bases between them. The CDR3 is 12 amino acids. CDR3 coding DNA: TGTGCCAGCAGTGGCCTCGGTGATGAGCAGTTCTTC. It encodes CASSGLGDEQFF. Together with reference TRBV2 and TRBJ2-1, the CDR3 gives the full variable domain: EPEVTQTPSHQVTQMGQEVILRCVPISNHLYFYWYRQILGQKVEFLVSFYNNEISEKSEIFDDQFSVERPDGSNFTLKIRSTKLEDSAMYFCASSGLGDEQFFGPGTRLTVL.

This clonotype appeared a few times. This chain links TRBV5-1 with TRBJ2-1, with 7 nucleotides matching TRBD1. V was clipped by 4 bases and J by 5 bases; unmatched bases: 12. Germline lookup yields CDR1 SGHRS and CDR2 YFSETQ. The CDR3 runs to 16 residues. The CDR3 reads CASSLGIGTVNNEQFF. The CDR3 region has the DNA TGCGCCAGCAGCCTAGGGATTGGGACAGTAAACAATGAGCAGTTCTTC. The entire variable domain, with the rest obtained from reference TRBV5-1 and TRBJ2-1, is as follows: KAGVTQTPRYLIKTRGQQVTLSCSPISGHRSVSWYQQTPGQGLQFLFEYFSETQRNKGNFPGRFSGRQFSNSRSEMNVSTLELGDSALYLCASSLGIGTVNNEQFFGPGTRLTVL.

In nucleotides, the CDR3 is TGTGCCACCAGGCGGGACACTGAAGCTTTCTTT. This codes for CATRRDTEAFF. V gene TRBV24-1 combines with J gene TRBJ1-1; D is ambiguous. V was cut by 7 bases and J by 3 bases, with 5 bases left in between. Germline assignment: CDR1 KGHDR and CDR2 SFDVKD. The CDR3 runs to 11 residues.

This clonotype showed up just a few times. The chain uses TRBV27 and TRBJ1-3, with 10 bases that match TRBD1. The CDR3 has 14 residues. V trimming: 4 bases; J trimming: 7 bases; junction bases outside the gene matches: 4. The germline gives CDR1 MNHEY, CDR2 SMNVEV (reference sequence). CDR3 in amino acids: CASSSADRGNTIYF. The CDR3 DNA reads TGTGCCAGCAGTTCGGCGGACAGGGGGAACACCATATATTTT.

This clonotype was recorded many times. The J gene is TRBJ2-5, the V gene TRBV12-3 or TRBV12-4, with 11 bases fitting TRBD2. This CDR3 is 17 amino acids long. The V gene end was trimmed by 5 bases and the J gene end by 3 bases; junction bases not matched to a gene: 11. CDR3: CASSQGPGTSGEETQYF. CDR3 bases: TGTGCCAGCAGTCAAGGACCCGGGACTAGCGGCGAAGAGACCCAGTACTTC.

The gene calls are TRBV25-1 and TRBJ2-3; 7 nucleotides align to TRBD1. CDR1 and CDR2 from the germline V gene are MGHDK and SYGVNS. V lost 3 bases to trimming and J lost 3 bases; unmatched junction nucleotides: 0. The CDR3 runs 13 residues. The CDR3 reads CASSDRGTDTQYF. The CDR3 DNA reads TGTGCCAGCAGTGACAGGGGGACAGATACGCAGTATTTT.

There are many counts of this clonotype. The V call is TRBV20-1, the J call TRBJ2-2; TRBD2 agrees at 8 bases. The germline gives CDR1 DFQATT, CDR2 SNEGSKA (reference sequence). CDR3 length: 15 residues. The ends lost 6 bases at V and 4 bases at J; junction bases unmatched: 10. CDR3 residues: CSAITGGAITGELFF. The CDR3 DNA reads as TGCAGTGCCATCACGGGGGGGGCGATCACCGGGGAGCTGTTTTTT.

This clonotype was seen more than once but under ten times. This chain uses TRBV7-9 with TRBJ2-2; the match to TRBD2 covers 8 bases. CDR3 length: 16 residues. The trim removed 1 base at V and 0 bases at J, leaving 1 base unmatched. Germline assignment: CDR1 SEHNR and CDR2 FQNEAQ (reference sequence). The DNA of the CDR3 is TGTGCCAGCAGCTTAGTAGCGGGGCCGAACACCGGGGAGCTGTTTTTT. This sequence encodes CASSLVAGPNTGELFF. Filled out from reference TRBV7-9 and TRBJ2-2, the complete variable domain reads DTGVSQNPRHKITKRGQNVTFRCDPISEHNRLYWYRQTLGQGPEFLTYFQNEAQLEKSRLLSDRFSAERPKGSFSTLEIQRTEQGDSAMYLCASSLVAGPNTGELFFGEGSRLTVL.

This clonotype was observed a handful of times. The chain employs TRBV21-1 and TRBJ2-7; the table names TRBD1, a call not compared with the DNA. TRBV21-1 is described as a pseudogene. The CDR3 contains 16 residues. CDR3 sequence reads: CASSKSGTDHPYEQYF. The CDR3 DNA sequence: TGTGCCAGCAGCAAATCCGGGACAGATCACCCCTACGAGCAGTACTTC.

The J gene is TRBJ1-4, the V gene TRBV7-9, with TRBD1 matching 7 bases. The CDR3 totals 14 residues. Germline V CDR1 and CDR2: SEHNR, FQNEAQ (reference sequence). V lost 6 bases and J lost 6; bases outside the gene matches: 7. Here the CDR3 reads CASRAGGPYEKLFF. The CDR3 region has the DNA TGTGCCAGCAGAGCAGGGGGGCCGTATGAAAAACTGTTTTTT. Together with reference TRBV7-9 and TRBJ1-4, the CDR3 gives the full variable domain: DTGVSQNPRHKITKRGQNVTFRCDPISEHNRLYWYRQTLGQGPEFLTYFQNEAQLEKSRLLSDRFSAERPKGSFSTLEIQRTEQGDSAMYLCASRAGGPYEKLFFGSGTQLSVL.

V is TRBV11-1 and J is TRBJ2-1, with D unresolved. V was clipped by 1 base and J by 0 bases, with 16 bases between them. This CDR3 spans 18 amino acids. The germline V gene encodes CDR1 SGHAT and CDR2 FQDESV (reference sequence). The CDR3 coding sequence is TGTGCCAGCAGCTTAGATAAGGGAAGTGAAAGCTCCTACAATGAGCAGTTCTTC. Protein sequence: CASSLDKGSESSYNEQFF.

The chain has TRBV5-1 and TRBJ2-7, with a tentative D call TRBD2 (6 bases). This CDR3 has 15 amino acids. Trimming stripped 4 bases from V and 4 bases from J, with 18 bases between. CDR1 and CDR2 (germline): SGHRS, YFSETQ. The CDR3 sequence: CASSPEGLTVYEQYF. Written as DNA, the CDR3 is TGCGCCAGCAGCCCAGAGGGACTGACAGTATACGAGCAGTACTTC.

This clonotype was detected only a few times. This chain uses TRBV28 with TRBJ2-3, with D maybe TRBD2 (6 bases). The CDR3 is 15 residues long. Germline CDR1 reads MDHEN; CDR2 reads SYDVKM. Between the trimmed V and J ends, which lost 6 bases and 5 bases, there was a span of 18 bases. This CDR3 is CASRRRGSLKDTQYF. In DNA form, the CDR3 reads TGTGCCAGCAGAAGGAGGGGCTCTCTCAAAGATACGCAGTATTTT.

The V and J genes are TRBV12-3 or TRBV12-4 and TRBJ2-1, with 11 bases lining up with TRBD2. There are 15 residues in the CDR3. J was trimmed by 8 bases and V by 2 bases; bases with no gene match: 5. The CDR3 bases are TGTGCCAGCAGTTTAACGGGACTAGCGGTCGATGAGCAGTTCTTC. Amino acid sequence: CASSLTGLAVDEQFF.

This clonotype has only a few counts. This chain links TRBV12-3 or TRBV12-4 with TRBJ2-6; a possible D gene is TRBD1 (6 bases). The CDR3 is 15 residues long. V shed 6 bases and J shed 3 bases, with 12 bases lying between them. The CDR3 region is CASRRQVRGANVLTF. The CDR3 DNA reads TGTGCCAGCAGGCGACAGGTCCGTGGGGCCAACGTCCTGACTTTC.

This clonotype occurred many times. J is TRBJ1-6 and V is TRBV12-3 or TRBV12-4; 7 positions agree with TRBD1. The CDR3 totals 14 residues. V lost 6 bases, J lost 9 bases, and 8 bases stayed unmatched. The CDR3 here is CASSRGQLGSPLHF. The CDR3 DNA follows: TGTGCCAGCAGCCGGGGACAGCTGGGTTCACCCCTCCACTTT.

The chain recombines TRBV24-1 with TRBJ2-1; 7 nucleotides agree with TRBD2. CDR3 length: 17 amino acids. The J segment lost 0 bases and the V segment lost 4 bases, leaving 8 bases of the junction unmatched. The V gene's germline CDR1 is KGHDR and CDR2 SFDVKD. The CDR3 bases are TGTGCCACCAGTGAGCGAGCGGGATTAAGCTCCTACAATGAGCAGTTCTTC. It is translated as CATSERAGLSSYNEQFF.

The table lists this clonotype with many counts. This chain joins TRBV18 and TRBJ2-3, with TRBD1 identical over 7 bases. With 5 bases clipped from V and 0 bases from J, the junction kept 5 bases outside the gene matches. CDR1 and CDR2 from the germline V gene are KGHSH and LQKENI. The CDR3 length is 15 residues. The CDR3 DNA follows: TGTGCCAGCTCAACCAGGACAGGCAGCACAGATACGCAGTATTTT. Translation: CASSTRTGSTDTQYF.

DNA for the CDR3: TGCAGTGCTAGGGGGATGCGACTAGGATTCAACAATGAGCAGTTCTTC. Residues: CSARGMRLGFNNEQFF. The chain carries TRBV20-1 and TRBJ2-1; possible D gene TRBD2, 6 bases. The germline V gene has CDR1 DFQATT and CDR2 SNEGSKA (reference sequence). The CDR3 has 16 amino acids. Trimming took off 3 bases at V and 5 bases at J, with 20 bases between the two ends.

In this sample, this clonotype turned up a few times. The rearrangement uses TRBV5-6 and TRBJ2-7; no clear D gene. This CDR3 has 14 amino acids. Trimming took off 1 base at V and 3 bases at J, with 11 bases between the two ends. Germline assignment: CDR1 SGHDT and CDR2 YYEEEE. CDR3 nucleotide sequence: TGTGCCAGCAGCTTGAGTGGAGACCTCTACGAGCAGTACTTC. Translation gives CASSLSGDLYEQYF.

In its sample, this clonotype was seen a few times. This chain links TRBV10-3 with TRBJ2-3; maybe TRBD1 (5 bases). V lost 1 base and J lost 2, with 7 bases in between. Per germline, CDR1 ENHRY and CDR2 SYGVKD. The CDR3 covers 14 residues. In nucleotides, the CDR3 is TGTGCCATCAGTGAGTGGGGCGCCACAGATACGCAGTATTTT. It specifies CAISEWGATDTQYF.

In this sample, this clonotype turned up a few times. The rearrangement uses TRBV2 and TRBJ1-1; D remains unclear. The germline V and J ends were trimmed by 2 bases and 7 bases, with 5 bases remaining between them. This CDR3 spans 11 amino acids. Germline CDR1 is SNHLY and CDR2 is FYNNEI. For the CDR3, the DNA is TGTGCCAGCAGTGAATTTGTTGAAGCTTTCTTT. Translating gives CASSEFVEAFF.

This clonotype has just a few counts. The rearrangement joins TRBV10-3 to TRBJ2-2; weak D call: TRBD1 (5 bases). Deletions cut 7 bases from V and 6 bases from J, with 12 bases between. CDR3 length: 13 residues. In germline, CDR1 is ENHRY, CDR2 SYGVKD. CDR3 nucleotides: TGTGCCATCATTGACAGTTCTTCCGGGGAGCTGTTTTTT. Translating it yields CAIIDSSSGELFF.

The rearrangement uses TRBV9 and TRBJ2-5; 9 bases fit TRBD2. The germline CDR1 and CDR2 sequences are SGDLS and YYNGEE. The V gene end was trimmed by 4 bases and the J gene end by 4 bases; junction bases not matched to a gene: 17. The CDR3 covers 18 residues. CDR3 amino acids: CASSPGGGGGALRETQYF. The CDR3 DNA reads TGTGCCAGCAGCCCTGGAGGGGGCGGGGGGGCCTTAAGAGAGACCCAGTACTTC.

V and J are TRBV7-9 and TRBJ1-1; the D is unclear. The germline V gene has CDR1 SEHNR and CDR2 FQNEAQ (reference sequence). Trimming took off 7 bases at V and 1 base at J, with 13 bases between the two ends. There are 14 residues in the CDR3. The CDR3 DNA reads TGTGCCAGCAAAGAGGGTTGGAGGAACACTGAAGCTTTCTTT. Its protein is CASKEGWRNTEAFF.